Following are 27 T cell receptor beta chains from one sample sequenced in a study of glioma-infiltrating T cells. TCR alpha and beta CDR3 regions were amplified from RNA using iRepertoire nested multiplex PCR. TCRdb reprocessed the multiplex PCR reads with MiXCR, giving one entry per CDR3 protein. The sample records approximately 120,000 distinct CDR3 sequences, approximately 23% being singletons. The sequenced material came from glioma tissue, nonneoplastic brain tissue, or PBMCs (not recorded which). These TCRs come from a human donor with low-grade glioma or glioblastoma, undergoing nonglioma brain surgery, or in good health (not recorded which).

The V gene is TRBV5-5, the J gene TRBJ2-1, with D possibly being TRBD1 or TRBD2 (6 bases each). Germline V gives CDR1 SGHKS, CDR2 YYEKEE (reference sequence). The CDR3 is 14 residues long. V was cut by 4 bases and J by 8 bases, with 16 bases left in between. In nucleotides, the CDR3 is TGTGCCAGCAGCACCCGCGCAGGGGACTATGAGCAGTTCTTC. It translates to CASSTRAGDYEQFF. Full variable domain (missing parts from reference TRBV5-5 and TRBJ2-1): DAGVTQSPTHLIKTRGQQVTLRCSPISGHKSVSWYQQVLGQGPQFIFQYYEKEERGRGNFPDRFSARQFPNYSSELNVNALLLGDSALYLCASSTRAGDYEQFFGPGTRLTVL.

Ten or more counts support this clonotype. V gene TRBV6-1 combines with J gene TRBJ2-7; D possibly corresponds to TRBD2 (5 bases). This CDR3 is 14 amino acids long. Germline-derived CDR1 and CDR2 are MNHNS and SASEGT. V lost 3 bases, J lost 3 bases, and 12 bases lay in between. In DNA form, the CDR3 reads TGTGCCAGCAGTGATCCCCGGGGATACTACGAGCAGTACTTC. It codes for CASSDPRGYYEQYF.

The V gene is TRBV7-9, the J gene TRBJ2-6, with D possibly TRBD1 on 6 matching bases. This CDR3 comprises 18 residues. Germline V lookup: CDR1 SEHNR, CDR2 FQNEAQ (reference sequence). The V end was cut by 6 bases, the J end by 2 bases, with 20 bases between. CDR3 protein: CASRRGLHRGTGANVLTF. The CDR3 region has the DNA TGTGCCAGCAGACGAGGACTTCATAGGGGGACTGGGGCCAACGTCCTGACTTTC.

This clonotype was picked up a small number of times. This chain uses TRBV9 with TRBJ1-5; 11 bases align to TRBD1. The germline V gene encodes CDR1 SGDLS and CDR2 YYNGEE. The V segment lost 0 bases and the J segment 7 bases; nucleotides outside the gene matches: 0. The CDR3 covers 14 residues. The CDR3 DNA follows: TGTGCCAGCAGCGTAGGGACAGGGGGCCAGCCCCAGCATTTT. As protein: CASSVGTGGQPQHF.

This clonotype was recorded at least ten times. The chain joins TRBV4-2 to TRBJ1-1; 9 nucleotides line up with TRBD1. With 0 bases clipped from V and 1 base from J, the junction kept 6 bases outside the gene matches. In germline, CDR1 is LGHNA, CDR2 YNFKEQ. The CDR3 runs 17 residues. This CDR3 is CASSQDSGQGWNTEAFF. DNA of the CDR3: TGTGCCAGCAGCCAAGATTCCGGACAGGGGTGGAACACTGAAGCTTTCTTT.

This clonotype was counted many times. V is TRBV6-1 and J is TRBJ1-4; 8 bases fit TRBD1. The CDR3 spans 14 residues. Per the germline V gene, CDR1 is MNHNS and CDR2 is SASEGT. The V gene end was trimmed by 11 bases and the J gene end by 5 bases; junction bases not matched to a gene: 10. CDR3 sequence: CASHRRQGNEKLFF. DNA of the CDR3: TGTGCCTCACACCGGAGACAGGGGAATGAAAAACTGTTTTTT.

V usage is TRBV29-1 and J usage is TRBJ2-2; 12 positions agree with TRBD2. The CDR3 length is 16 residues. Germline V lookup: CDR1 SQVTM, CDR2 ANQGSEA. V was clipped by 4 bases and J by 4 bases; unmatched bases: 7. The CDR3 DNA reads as TGCAGCGTTGGCCCACTAGCGGGAGGATCCACCGGGGAGCTGTTTTTT. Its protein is CSVGPLAGGSTGELFF.

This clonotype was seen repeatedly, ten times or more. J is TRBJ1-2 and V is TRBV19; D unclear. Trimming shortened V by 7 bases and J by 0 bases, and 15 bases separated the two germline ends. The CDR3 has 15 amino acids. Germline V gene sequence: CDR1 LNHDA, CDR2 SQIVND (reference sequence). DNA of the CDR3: TGTGCCAGTATCCCCGTCGTAGGATCTAACTATGGCTACACCTTC. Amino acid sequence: CASIPVVGSNYGYTF.

CDR3 protein: CASSYGGGRTDTQYF. DNA for the CDR3: TGTGCCAGCAGTTACGGTGGTGGTCGCACAGATACGCAGTATTTT. The rearrangement joins TRBV6-6 to TRBJ2-3; the D is unclear. CDR3 size: 15 residues. The V end lost 2 bases, the J end lost 1 base, and 10 bases lay between the germline ends. Germline V CDR1 and CDR2: MNHNY, SVGAGI (reference sequence).

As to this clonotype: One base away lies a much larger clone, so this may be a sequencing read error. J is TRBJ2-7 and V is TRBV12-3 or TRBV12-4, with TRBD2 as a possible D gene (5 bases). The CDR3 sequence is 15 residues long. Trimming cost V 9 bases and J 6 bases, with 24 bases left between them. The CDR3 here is CARTPQEGVSSEQYF. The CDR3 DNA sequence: TGTGCCAGAACTCCCCAAGAGGGAGTTAGTTCCGAGCAGTACTTC.

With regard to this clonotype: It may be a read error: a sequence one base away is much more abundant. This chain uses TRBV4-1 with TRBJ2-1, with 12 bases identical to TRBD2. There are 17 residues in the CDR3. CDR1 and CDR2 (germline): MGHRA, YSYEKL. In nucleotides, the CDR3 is TGCGCCAGCAGCCAAGAATGGCGACTAGCGGGAGTAGGTGAGCAGTTATTC. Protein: CASSQEWRLAGVGEQLF.

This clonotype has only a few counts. CDR3 in amino acids: CATRVLAGGPYEQYF. For the CDR3, the DNA is TGTGCCACGCGCGTACTAGCGGGAGGACCGTACGAGCAGTACTTC. The chain combines TRBV5-5 with TRBJ2-7; TRBD2 matches 12 bases. Trimming at V came to 9 bases and at J to 4 bases, leaving 11 bases not matched to a gene. This CDR3 comprises 15 residues. The germline gives CDR1 SGHKS, CDR2 YYEKEE (reference sequence).

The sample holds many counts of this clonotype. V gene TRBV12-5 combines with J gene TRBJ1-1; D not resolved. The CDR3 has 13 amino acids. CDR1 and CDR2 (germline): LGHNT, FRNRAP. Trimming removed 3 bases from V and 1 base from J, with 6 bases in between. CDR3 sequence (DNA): TGTGCTAGTGGTTTAGGAGCGAACACTGAAGCTTTCTTT. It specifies CASGLGANTEAFF.

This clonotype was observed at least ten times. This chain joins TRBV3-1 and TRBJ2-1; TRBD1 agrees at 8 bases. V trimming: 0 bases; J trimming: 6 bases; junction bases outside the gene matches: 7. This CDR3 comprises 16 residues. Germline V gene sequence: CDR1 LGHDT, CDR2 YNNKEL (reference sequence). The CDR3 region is CASSQDGRTGFNEQFF. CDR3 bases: TGTGCCAGCAGCCAAGACGGCCGGACAGGGTTCAATGAGCAGTTCTTC.

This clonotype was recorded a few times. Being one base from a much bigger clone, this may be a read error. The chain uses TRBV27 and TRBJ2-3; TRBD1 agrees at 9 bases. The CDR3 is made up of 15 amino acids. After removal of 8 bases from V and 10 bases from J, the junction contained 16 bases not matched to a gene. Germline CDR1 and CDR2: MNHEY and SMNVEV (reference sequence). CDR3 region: CASSPQGAQVVPQYF. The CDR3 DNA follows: TGTGCCAGCTCCCCACAGGGGGCTCAGGTCGTTCCGCAGTATTTT.

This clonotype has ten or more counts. The CDR3 loop reads CASSQGQNQETQYF. The CDR3 region has the DNA TGCGCCAGCAGCCAAGGACAGAACCAAGAGACCCAGTACTTC. The chain couples TRBV4-3 to TRBJ2-5, with D maybe TRBD1 (5 bases). This CDR3 region has 14 residues. Trimming took 1 base from V and 0 from J, leaving 6 bases between them. Germline V gene sequence: CDR1 LGHNA, CDR2 YSLEER.

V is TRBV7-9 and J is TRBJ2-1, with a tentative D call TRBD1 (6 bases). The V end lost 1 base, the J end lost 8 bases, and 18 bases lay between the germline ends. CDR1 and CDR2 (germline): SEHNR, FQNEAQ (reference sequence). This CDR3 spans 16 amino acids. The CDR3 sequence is CASSLVGQGPVDEQFF. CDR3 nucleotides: TGTGCCAGCAGCTTAGTTGGTCAGGGGCCTGTCGATGAGCAGTTCTTC.

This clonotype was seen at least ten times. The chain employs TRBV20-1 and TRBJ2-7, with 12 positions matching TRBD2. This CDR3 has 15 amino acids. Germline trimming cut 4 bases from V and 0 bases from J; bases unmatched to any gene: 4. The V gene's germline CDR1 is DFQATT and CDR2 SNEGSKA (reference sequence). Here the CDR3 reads CSATRTSGTSYEQYF. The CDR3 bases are TGCAGTGCTACCCGGACTAGCGGGACCTCCTACGAGCAGTACTTC.

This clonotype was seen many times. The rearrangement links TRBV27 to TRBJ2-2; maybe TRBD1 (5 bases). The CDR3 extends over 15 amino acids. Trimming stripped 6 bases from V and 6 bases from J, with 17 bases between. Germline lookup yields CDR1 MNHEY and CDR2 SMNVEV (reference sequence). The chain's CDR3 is CASRLRRAQSGELFF. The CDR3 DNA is TGTGCCAGCAGGCTCCGCAGGGCCCAGTCCGGGGAGCTGTTTTTT.

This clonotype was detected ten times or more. The CDR3 region is CASRPRGFTYEQYF. The CDR3 DNA is TGTGCCAGCAGGCCCCGTGGATTTACCTACGAGCAGTACTTC. The chain links TRBV6-1 to TRBJ2-7; no definite D call. Trimming stripped 6 bases from V and 2 bases from J, with 14 bases between. CDR3 length equals 14 residues. The germline V gene encodes CDR1 MNHNS and CDR2 SASEGT.

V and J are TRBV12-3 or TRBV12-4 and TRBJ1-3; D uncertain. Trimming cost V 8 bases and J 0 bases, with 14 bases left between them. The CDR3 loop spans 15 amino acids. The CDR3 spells CASGHYLGSGNTIYF. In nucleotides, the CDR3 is TGTGCCAGCGGGCATTACCTGGGCTCTGGAAACACCATATATTTT.

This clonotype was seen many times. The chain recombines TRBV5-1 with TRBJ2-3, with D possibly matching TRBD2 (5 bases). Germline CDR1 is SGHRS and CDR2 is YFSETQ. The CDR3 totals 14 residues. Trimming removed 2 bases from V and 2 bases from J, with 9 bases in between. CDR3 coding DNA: TGCGCCAGCAGCTTAGAGGACTCCACAGATACGCAGTATTTT. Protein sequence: CASSLEDSTDTQYF.

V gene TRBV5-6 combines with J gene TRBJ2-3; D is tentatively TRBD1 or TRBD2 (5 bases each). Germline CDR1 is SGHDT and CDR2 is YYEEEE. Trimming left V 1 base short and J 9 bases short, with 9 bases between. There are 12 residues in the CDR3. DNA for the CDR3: TGTGCCAGCAGCTTGAAGGGACCGACGCAGTATTTT. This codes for CASSLKGPTQYF.

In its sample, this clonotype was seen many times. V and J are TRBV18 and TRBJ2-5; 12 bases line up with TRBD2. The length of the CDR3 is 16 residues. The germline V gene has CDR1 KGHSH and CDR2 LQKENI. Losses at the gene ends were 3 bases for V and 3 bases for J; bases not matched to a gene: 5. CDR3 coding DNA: TGTGCCAGCTCACCCTCCCTAGCGGGAGGGAAAGAGACCCAGTACTTC. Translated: CASSPSLAGGKETQYF. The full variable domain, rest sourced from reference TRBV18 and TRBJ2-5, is NAGVMQNPRHLVRRRGQEARLRCSPMKGHSHVYWYRQLPEEGLKFMVYLQKENIIDESGMPKERFSAEFPKEGPSILRIQQVVRGDSAAYFCASSPSLAGGKETQYFGPGTRLLVL.

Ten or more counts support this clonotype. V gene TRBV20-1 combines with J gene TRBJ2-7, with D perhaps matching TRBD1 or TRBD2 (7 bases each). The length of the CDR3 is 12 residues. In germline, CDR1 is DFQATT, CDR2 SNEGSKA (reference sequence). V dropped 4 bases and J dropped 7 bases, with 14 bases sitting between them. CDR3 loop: CSATAGGGEQYF. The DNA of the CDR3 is TGCAGTGCTACGGCAGGGGGGGGAGAGCAGTACTTC.

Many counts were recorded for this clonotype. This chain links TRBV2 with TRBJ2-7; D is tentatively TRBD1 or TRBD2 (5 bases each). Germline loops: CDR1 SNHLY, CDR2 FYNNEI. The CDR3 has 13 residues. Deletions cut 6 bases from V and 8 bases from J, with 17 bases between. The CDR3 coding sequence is TGTGCCAGCAGGCCGGGACCGCCCGAGAAGCAGTACTTC. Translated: CASRPGPPEKQYF.

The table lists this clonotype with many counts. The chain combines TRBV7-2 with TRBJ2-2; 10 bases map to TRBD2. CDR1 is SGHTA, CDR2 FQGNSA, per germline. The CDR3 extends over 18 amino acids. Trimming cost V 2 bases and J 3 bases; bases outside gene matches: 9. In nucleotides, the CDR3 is TGTGCCAGCAGCTTAAGGACCTCTAGCGGGGGAGACACCGGGGAGCTGTTTTTT. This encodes CASSLRTSSGGDTGELFF.